Ten or more counts support the clone carrying this T cell receptor (beta chain). Its target is unknown. This sample was included in a study of T cells after yellow fever vaccination. Study-wide results and caveats: At 95% to 98% for CD4 and almost 90% for CD8, most primary-vaccination clones showed up again after the booster. It was the secondary response that reached its peak faster, day 5 versus 15, but it was weaker. It was a small share of clonotypes that appeared in both CD4 and CD8 compartments.

TCRdb re-derived calls from the 5' RACE reads in MiXCR, one entry per CDR3 protein. The repertoire holds 450,000 to 550,000 distinct CDR3 sequences, with roughly 22% as singletons. CDR1 is SNHLY and CDR2 is FYNNEI in the germline V gene. There are 14 residues in the CDR3. The V gene lost 5 bases and the J gene lost 2 bases, with 10 bases spanning the gap. The V call is TRBV2, the J call TRBJ2-1, with unresolved D. Sequenced here: PBMCs, sampled roughly 20 days after the first yellow fever vaccination. The TCR sequence derives from a man aged 18 to 30 who received the YFV17D yellow fever vaccine. The CDR3 coding sequence is TGTGCCAGCAGTCGAAGGTCCACCTACAATGAGCAGTTCTTC. Its protein is CASSRRSTYNEQFF.